This TCR beta chain was recovered during a study of T cells in Graves' hyperthyroidism and ophthalmopathy. After removal of 2 bases from V and 3 bases from J, the junction contained 6 bases not matched to a gene. The CDR3 consists of 15 residues. The PBMCs were taken from about 9.7 ml of fresh peripheral blood. This clonotype occurred many times. Its antigen remains unknown. Using RNA transcripts as the source, TCR beta CDR3 regions were amplified. The HTBI primer set drove a first-round RT-PCR of the TCR CDR3. From the multiplex PCR reads, TCRdb called clonotypes with MiXCR, one entry per CDR3 protein. The sample yields 350,000 or so distinct CDR3 sequences, roughly 20% seen once. Notes on the study in general: A model using 13 V-J features told ophthalmopathy apart from stable hyperthyroidism.

The source material was blood. The receptor was derived from a woman between 40 and 55 years old with Graves' ophthalmopathy. This chain connects TRBV12-3 or TRBV12-4 to TRBJ2-7; 8 bases are shared with TRBD2. CDR3 in amino acids: CASSLSGLANYEQYF. CDR3 coding DNA: TGTGCCAGCAGTTTATCCGGACTAGCCAACTACGAGCAGTACTTC.